A selection of T cell receptor beta chains follows, all from one sample in a study of T cells in Graves' hyperthyroidism and ophthalmopathy. TCRdb reprocessed the multiplex PCR reads with MiXCR, giving one entry per CDR3 protein. Here the sample spans around 600,000 distinct CDR3 sequences, more than 14% being singletons. Sequencing was performed on blood. Receptors originate from a woman aged 45-65 years with Graves' ophthalmopathy. The CDR3 runs from the conserved cysteine through the conserved F or W. D genes are given only for firm matches. Rows give clone size only sometimes, using once, few, many, or a class for an expanded clone.

D gene: TRBD2; V gene: TRBV7-3; J gene: TRBJ2-1; clone size: -; CDR3 protein: CAGRLGLAGEDEQFF; CDR3 DNA: TGTGCCGGCAGACTCGGACTAGCGGGAGAGGATGAGCAGTTCTTC
D gene: TRBD2; V gene: TRBV6-2/TRBV6-3; J gene: TRBJ2-1; clone size: -; CDR3 protein: CATTLAGVSYNEQFF; CDR3 DNA: TGTGCCACCACCCTAGCGGGAGTTTCGTACAATGAGCAGTTCTTC
D gene: TRBD1; V gene: TRBV12-5; J gene: TRBJ1-5; clone size: -; CDR3 protein: CASGLVGTGNQPQHF; CDR3 DNA: TGTGCTAGTGGTTTGGTAGGGACAGGCAATCAGCCCCAGCATTTT
D gene: TRBD1; V gene: TRBV25-1; J gene: TRBJ1-2; clone size: few; CDR3 protein: CASSEGQGQWNGYTF; CDR3 DNA: TGTGCCAGCAGTGAAGGACAGGGACAATGGAATGGCTACACCTTC
D gene: -; V gene: TRBV11-3; J gene: TRBJ2-7; clone size: many; CDR3 protein: CASSLGAGYSYEQYF; CDR3 DNA: TGTGCCAGCAGCTTAGGAGCGGGTTACTCCTACGAGCAGTACTTC
D gene: -; V gene: TRBV6-2/TRBV6-3; J gene: TRBJ2-7; clone size: many; CDR3 protein: CASSYSGGDSSYEQYF; CDR3 DNA: TGTGCCAGCAGTTACTCTGGAGGGGACAGTTCCTACGAGCAGTACTTC
D gene: TRBD2; V gene: TRBV7-9; J gene: TRBJ2-7; clone size: -; CDR3 protein: CASSSAGGFHEQYF; CDR3 DNA: TGTGCCAGCAGCTCGGCCGGGGGGTTCCACGAGCAGTACTTC
D gene: -; V gene: TRBV9; J gene: TRBJ1-2; clone size: many; CDR3 protein: CASSAAPGYTF; CDR3 DNA: TGTGCCAGCAGCGCGGCTCCTGGCTACACCTTC
D gene: TRBD2; V gene: TRBV19; J gene: TRBJ2-2; clone size: few; CDR3 protein: CASRGLAGYGTGELFF; CDR3 DNA: TGTGCCAGTAGGGGACTAGCGGGATATGGCACCGGGGAGCTGTTTTTT
D gene: TRBD1; V gene: TRBV5-1; J gene: TRBJ2-7; clone size: -; CDR3 protein: CASSLTAGTGYDEQYF; CDR3 DNA: TGCGCCAGCAGCTTGACCGCCGGGACAGGGTACGACGAGCAGTACTTC
D gene: -; V gene: TRBV28; J gene: TRBJ2-1; clone size: -; CDR3 protein: CASSSGRGLSLFF; CDR3 DNA: TGTGCCAGCAGTTCAGGAAGGGGTCTTTCTCTGTTCTTC
D gene: -; V gene: TRBV5-4; J gene: TRBJ2-1; clone size: -; CDR3 protein: CASSGSNPGVYNEQFF; CDR3 DNA: TGTGCCAGCAGCGGATCCAACCCGGGCGTGTACAATGAGCAGTTCTTC
D gene: TRBD1; V gene: TRBV27; J gene: TRBJ2-1; clone size: -; CDR3 protein: CACSLVRWRQGYNEQFF; CDR3 DNA: TGTGCCTGCAGTTTAGTAAGGTGGAGACAGGGTTACAATGAGCAGTTCTTC
D gene: -; V gene: TRBV28; J gene: TRBJ1-2; clone size: many; CDR3 protein: CASSLKVYGYTF; CDR3 DNA: TGTGCCAGCAGTCTCAAGGTGTATGGCTACACCTTC
D gene: -; V gene: TRBV15; J gene: TRBJ1-1; clone size: few; CDR3 protein: CATSSAGTLKNQNTEAFF; CDR3 DNA: TGTGCCACCAGCAGTGCCGGGACCTTAAAAAACCAGAACACTGAAGCTTTCTTT
D gene: TRBD1; V gene: TRBV9; J gene: TRBJ1-2; clone size: -; CDR3 protein: CASSAEVGGADGYTF; CDR3 DNA: TGTGCCAGCAGCGCAGAAGTAGGGGGCGCCGATGGCTACACCTTC
D gene: -; V gene: TRBV27; J gene: TRBJ2-1; clone size: -; CDR3 protein: CASGGLSYNEQFF; CDR3 DNA: TGTGCCAGCGGGGGACTCTCCTACAATGAGCAGTTCTTC
D gene: -; V gene: TRBV7-2; J gene: TRBJ1-3; clone size: many; CDR3 protein: CASTYPGGNTIYF; CDR3 DNA: TGTGCCAGCACCTACCCAGGCGGAAACACCATATATTTT
D gene: TRBD1; V gene: TRBV27; J gene: TRBJ2-3; clone size: -; CDR3 protein: CASSSTGDFKPHDTQYF; CDR3 DNA: TGTGCCAGCAGTTCCACAGGGGATTTTAAGCCGCATGATACGCAGTATTTT
D gene: TRBD1; V gene: TRBV28; J gene: TRBJ1-1; clone size: many; CDR3 protein: CASSETGRFEAFF; CDR3 DNA: TGTGCCAGCAGTGAGACAGGGAGGTTTGAAGCTTTCTTT